This T cell receptor (beta chain) is drawn from a study of shared clonotypes between healthy human individuals. Splitting of each subset's genomic DNA was done evenly across several immunoSEQ plates. TCRdb's copy holds only in-frame clones and misses some; the assay was immunoSEQ multiplex PCR. This table holds 90,000 to 120,000 clones, roughly 70% found once. The CDR3 contains 14 residues. The V and J ends lost 1 base and 2 bases respectively, with 8 bases between them. Germline CDR1 and CDR2: MNHEY and SVGAGI. The sample was memory CD8+ T cells sorted from blood. Indicated subset: CD45RO+ cells pooled with CCR7-negative TemRA cells. The J gene is TRBJ1-1, the V gene TRBV6-5, with a possible D match to TRBD1 (6 bases). The receptor's source is a woman aged 30 to 39 in good health. As DNA, the CDR3 is TGTGCCAGCAGTTACTTACAGGGCAACACTGAAGCTTTCTTT. Protein: CASSYLQGNTEAFF.